The clone carrying this T cell receptor (beta chain) was seen many times. TCRdb reprocessed the 5' RACE reads with MiXCR, giving one entry per CDR3 protein. Of under 100,000 distinct CDR3 sequences in the sample, around 13% are singletons; the top ten hold approximately 1.3%. The sample originates from a study of early T cells in non-severe SARS-CoV-2 infection. Overall study: Chains from this unsorted whole-blood bulk RNA could not be paired.

Input material: whole blood. The receptor was derived from an adult who was a healthcare worker with PCR-confirmed SARS-CoV-2 infection or an uninfected control (not recorded which).

The CDR3 DNA reads TGTGCCAGCGCCCCATGGACCCCATCCTCTGGGGCCAACGTCCTGACTTTC. Residues: CASAPWTPSSGANVLTF. The chain uses TRBV6-5 and TRBJ2-6, with no clear D. CDR3 length: 17 amino acids. From germline, CDR1 is MNHEY and CDR2 SVGAGI. The V end lost 8 bases, the J end lost 0 bases, and 17 bases lay between the germline ends.